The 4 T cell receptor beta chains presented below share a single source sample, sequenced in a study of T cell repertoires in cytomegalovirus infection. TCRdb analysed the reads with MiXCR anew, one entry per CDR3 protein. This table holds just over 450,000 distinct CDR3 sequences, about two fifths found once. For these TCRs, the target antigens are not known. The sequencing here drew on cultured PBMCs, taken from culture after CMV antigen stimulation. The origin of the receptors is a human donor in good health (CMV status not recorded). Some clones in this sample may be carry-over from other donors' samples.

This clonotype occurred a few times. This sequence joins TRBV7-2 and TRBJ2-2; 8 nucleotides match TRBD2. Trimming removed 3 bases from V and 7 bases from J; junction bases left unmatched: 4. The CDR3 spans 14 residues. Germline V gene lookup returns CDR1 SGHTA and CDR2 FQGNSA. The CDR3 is CASSFTGGVGELFF. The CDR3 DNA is TGTGCCAGCAGCTTTACGGGAGGGGTCGGGGAGCTGTTTTTT.

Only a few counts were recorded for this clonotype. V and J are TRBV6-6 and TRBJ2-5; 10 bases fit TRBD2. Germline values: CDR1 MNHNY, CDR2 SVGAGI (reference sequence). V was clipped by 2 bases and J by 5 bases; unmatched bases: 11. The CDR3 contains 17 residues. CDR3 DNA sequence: TGTGCCAGCAGTTACATGGCTAGCGGGAGAGGGAAGGAGACCCAGTACTTC. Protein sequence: CASSYMASGRGKETQYF.

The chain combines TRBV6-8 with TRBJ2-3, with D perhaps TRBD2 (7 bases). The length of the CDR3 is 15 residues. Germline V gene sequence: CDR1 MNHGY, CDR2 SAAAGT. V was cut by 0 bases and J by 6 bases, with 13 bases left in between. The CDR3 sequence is CASSYSTGGGDTQYF. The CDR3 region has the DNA TGTGCCAGCAGTTACTCGACGGGGGGCGGGGATACGCAGTATTTT.

The CDR3 here is CASSPGSGYEQYF. In DNA, the CDR3 is TGTGCCAGCTCCCCAGGTAGCGGTTACGAGCAGTACTTC. The chain links TRBV18 to TRBJ2-7, with a tentative D call TRBD2 (6 bases). Trimming cost V 6 bases and J 4 bases, with 13 bases left between them. CDR1 and CDR2 from the germline V gene are KGHSH and LQKENI. The CDR3 spans 13 residues.